The 25 T cell receptor beta chains listed next were all sequenced from one sample in a study of cytomegalovirus exposure and HLA in healthy donors (dated by TCRdb to 2015 to 2018). Libraries were constructed by the immunoSEQ multiplex PCR assay. The multiplex PCR relied on a mix of 60 forward primers for TCR Vbeta segments and 13 reverse primers for TCR Jbeta segments. TCRdb's version of the immuneACCESS table is confined to in-frame rearrangements and falls short of the full clone set. An unresolved V gene accounts for under half of the shortfall where checked; the remainder is of unknown origin. Within this sample are 150,000 to 200,000 clones, with 79% of them counted one time only. Roughly 4.5% of the sample is in the top ten clones. The sample consisted of PBMCs. These receptors were taken from a woman aged 30 to 39 in good health and CMV-seropositive.

The chain combines TRBV4-2 with TRBJ1-2; TRBD1 matches 7 bases. With V trimmed by 1 base and J by 5 bases, 10 bases remained unmatched. The germline CDR1 and CDR2 sequences are LGHNA and YNFKEQ. The CDR3 has 16 residues. For the CDR3, the DNA is TGTGCCAGCAGCCAAGCTTTGGGGACAGCTGAATATGGCTACACCTTC. Translating it yields CASSQALGTAEYGYTF.

V and J are TRBV19 and TRBJ1-5; tentative D call: TRBD1 (5 bases). This CDR3 contains 15 residues. Deletions cut 3 bases from V and 4 bases from J, with 13 bases between. Germline loops: CDR1 LNHDA, CDR2 SQIVND (reference sequence). The CDR3 DNA is TGTGCCAGTAGTATCAGGGCAGGGCAAAATCAGCCCCAGCATTTT. It yields the protein CASSIRAGQNQPQHF.

This chain uses TRBV2 with TRBJ2-1, with D maybe TRBD1 (6 bases). V was cut by 3 bases and J by 5 bases, with 14 bases left in between. The germline V gene encodes CDR1 SNHLY and CDR2 FYNNEI. The CDR3 is made up of 15 amino acids. CDR3 sequence (DNA): TGTGCCAGCAGTGATGCCGGGACAATTAACAATGAGCAGTTCTTC. It specifies CASSDAGTINNEQFF.

The V and J genes are TRBV2 and TRBJ1-4; 8 bases are shared with TRBD1. CDR3 length: 15 amino acids. CDR1 and CDR2 (germline): SNHLY, FYNNEI. J lost 10 bases, V lost 7 bases, and 14 bases had no gene match. The CDR3 region is CASTLEGGRGRKLFF. The CDR3 DNA follows: TGTGCCAGCACCCTAGAGGGAGGCAGGGGGCGAAAACTGTTTTTT.

The V and J genes are TRBV5-4 and TRBJ1-1; 9 nucleotides match TRBD1. Germline V gene lookup returns CDR1 SGHNT and CDR2 YYREEE (reference sequence). V lost 2 bases and J lost 5; bases outside the gene matches: 7. CDR3 length equals 15 residues. Here the CDR3 DNA reads TGTGCCAGCAGCTTCGGGGGGGGGACAGGGACTGAAGCTTTCTTT. Amino acids: CASSFGGGTGTEAFF.

This sequence joins TRBV6-1 and TRBJ1-5, with 9 bases identical to TRBD1. This CDR3 is built from 15 residues. Germline V gives CDR1 MNHNS, CDR2 SASEGT. V lost 8 bases and J lost 0; bases outside the gene matches: 5. The CDR3 sequence: CASLRGQGSNQPQHF. The CDR3 DNA reads as TGTGCCAGCCTCCGGGGACAGGGTAGCAATCAGCCCCAGCATTTT.

The V call is TRBV6-1, the J call TRBJ2-7; 9 bases match TRBD1. With V trimmed by 6 bases and J by 2 bases, 2 bases remained unmatched. The CDR3 totals 13 residues. Germline CDR1 reads MNHNS; CDR2 reads SASEGT. In nucleotides, the CDR3 is TGTGCCAGCAGGGACAGGGGAACCTACGAGCAGTACTTC. Residues: CASRDRGTYEQYF.

This chain links TRBV4-1 with TRBJ1-5; unclear D gene. The CDR3 consists of 17 residues. Germline values: CDR1 MGHRA, CDR2 YSYEKL. Trimming removed 1 base from V and 7 bases from J, with 20 bases in between. Here the CDR3 DNA reads TGCGCCAGCAGCCAAGTCTGGTCACAGCGAGGGCTGCAGCCCCAGCATTTT. Amino acids: CASSQVWSQRGLQPQHF.

V and J are TRBV10-3 and TRBJ1-2; perhaps TRBD1 as D (6 bases). CDR1 is ENHRY and CDR2 is SYGVKD in the germline V gene. This CDR3 spans 14 amino acids. Trimming left V 5 bases short and J 4 bases short, with 14 bases between. CDR3 loop: CAISSSDSFYGYTF. CDR3 bases: TGTGCCATCAGTTCCTCGGACAGTTTCTATGGCTACACCTTC.

The chain has TRBV4-1 and TRBJ2-7; TRBD1 is a possible D gene (7 bases). From germline, CDR1 is MGHRA and CDR2 YSYEKL. The CDR3 runs 16 residues. Trimming cost V 5 bases and J 2 bases, with 19 bases left between them. CDR3 nucleotide sequence: TGCGCCAGCAGCTACCGTAGTGGAGGGACAGCCTACGAGCAGTACTTC. Its translation is CASSYRSGGTAYEQYF.

J is TRBJ2-7 and V is TRBV6-5, with TRBD1 matching over 9 bases. V lost 6 bases, J lost 5 bases, and 8 bases stayed unmatched. In germline, CDR1 is MNHEY, CDR2 SVGAGI. There are 14 residues in the CDR3. CDR3 coding DNA: TGTGCCAGCAGGAGGGACAGGGTTACCGACGAGCAGTACTTC. Translated, it gives CASRRDRVTDEQYF.

The gene calls are TRBV18 and TRBJ1-2; TRBD1 is a possible D gene (5 bases). V lost 2 bases, J lost 2 bases, and 9 bases lay in between. This CDR3 region has 14 residues. The V gene's germline CDR1 is KGHSH and CDR2 LQKENI. The CDR3 DNA is TGTGCCAGCTCACCAGGCAGGGTAAACTATGGCTACACCTTC. As protein: CASSPGRVNYGYTF.

This clone was counted once. V is TRBV4-1 and J is TRBJ1-1, with TRBD1 matching 7 bases. This CDR3 contains 13 residues. Per the germline V gene, CDR1 is MGHRA and CDR2 is YSYEKL. Trimming removed 0 bases from V and 11 bases from J; junction bases left unmatched: 6. In DNA, the CDR3 is TGCGCCAGCAGCCAAGATCAGGGGGAGGCTGCTTTCTTT. It yields the protein CASSQDQGEAAFF.

The chain employs TRBV29-1 and TRBJ1-5; TRBD1 might be the D (6 bases). V lost 4 bases and J 7 bases, leaving 14 bases between the germline ends. The CDR3 sequence is 13 residues long. Germline CDR1 and CDR2: SQVTM and ANQGSEA. CDR3 in amino acids: CSVGWGPGQPQHF. The CDR3 nucleotides are TGCAGCGTTGGTTGGGGGCCGGGGCAGCCCCAGCATTTT.

The chain joins TRBV5-4 to TRBJ1-1, with 7 bases matching TRBD1. Germline loops: CDR1 SGHNT, CDR2 YYREEE (reference sequence). The CDR3 has 14 amino acids. The V segment lost 4 bases and the J segment 2 bases; nucleotides outside the gene matches: 5. CDR3 in amino acids: CASSPYRGNTEAFF. DNA for the CDR3: TGTGCCAGCAGCCCATACAGGGGAAACACTGAAGCTTTCTTT.

Note on this clone: The sample contains more than one DNA sequence encoding this CDR3. The chain uses TRBV7-2 and TRBJ1-1, with 8 bases fitting TRBD1. The V and J ends lost 5 bases and 5 bases, in that order; junction bases with no gene match: 7. Germline lookup yields CDR1 SGHTA and CDR2 FQGNSA. This CDR3 has 14 amino acids. The CDR3 protein is CASSLDRGGTEAFF. The CDR3 DNA is TGTGCCAGCAGCCTAGACAGGGGAGGAACTGAAGCTTTCTTT.

The chain has TRBV5-4 and TRBJ2-1; 7 bases line up with TRBD1. The CDR3 consists of 14 residues. The V segment lost 1 base and the J segment 6 bases; nucleotides outside the gene matches: 4. The germline V gene encodes CDR1 SGHNT and CDR2 YYREEE (reference sequence). The CDR3 loop reads CASSLRQGGNEQFF. The CDR3 DNA reads TGTGCCAGCAGCTTGAGACAGGGCGGCAATGAGCAGTTCTTC.

This clone turned up a few times. The chain is built from TRBV7-8 and TRBJ2-2; D not certain. The CDR3 consists of 15 residues. Trimming shortened V by 1 base and J by 3 bases, and 9 bases separated the two germline ends. The germline V gene encodes CDR1 SGHVS and CDR2 FQNEAQ. The DNA of the CDR3 is TGTGCCAGCAGCTTAGGAAGCCGCGACACCGGGGAGCTGTTTTTT. Translation: CASSLGSRDTGELFF.

This chain uses TRBV6-6 with TRBJ1-1, with D maybe TRBD1 (6 bases). CDR3 length: 15 residues. Between the trimmed V and J ends, which lost 2 bases and 1 base, there was a span of 11 bases. Germline CDR1 MNHNY, CDR2 SVGAGI (reference sequence). The CDR3 spells CASSYPSGANTEAFF. The DNA for the CDR3 is TGTGCCAGCAGTTACCCCTCAGGGGCGAACACTGAAGCTTTCTTT.

The chain links TRBV11-2 to TRBJ2-5; TRBD1 is a possible D gene (7 bases). CDR3 length: 18 amino acids. The V end lost 5 bases, the J end lost 0 bases, and 22 bases lay between the germline ends. Germline CDR1 and CDR2: SGHAT and FQNNGV. The CDR3 DNA reads TGTGCCAGCAGCCCACTGAGACAGGGCGGGAAGTACCAAGAGACCCAGTACTTC. Encoded protein: CASSPLRQGGKYQETQYF.

As DNA, the CDR3 is TGTGCCAGCAGCAAACCGGGACAGGGGACTGGAAACACCATATATTTT. It specifies CASSKPGQGTGNTIYF. V usage is TRBV21-1 and J usage is TRBJ1-3; TRBD1 is taken as the D call from the table, unchecked against the DNA. TRBV21-1 is shown as a pseudogene. This CDR3 region has 16 residues.

The chain couples TRBV7-9 to TRBJ2-2; 12 positions match TRBD2. Germline CDR1 SEHNR, CDR2 FQNEAQ (reference sequence). This CDR3 comprises 17 residues. V shed 2 bases, J shed 6 bases, and the junction held 7 bases outside the gene matches. CDR3 DNA sequence: TGTGCCAGCAGCTTACGACTAGCGGGAGTGCGAGCCGGGGAGCTGTTTTTT. Translating it yields CASSLRLAGVRAGELFF.

This rearrangement joins TRBV6-5 to TRBJ2-7, with D possibly being TRBD2 (7 bases). V lost 2 bases, J lost 3 bases, and 14 bases lay in between. The CDR3 extends over 15 amino acids. From germline, CDR1 is MNHEY and CDR2 SVGAGI. The CDR3 region is CASSYLRGADYEQYF. The DNA of the CDR3 is TGTGCCAGCAGTTACCTCCGGGGGGCGGACTACGAGCAGTACTTC.

The chain's CDR3 is CASSKGAGYSNQPQHF. DNA for the CDR3: TGTGCCAGTAGTAAGGGGGCGGGGTATAGCAATCAGCCCCAGCATTTT. The V call is TRBV19, the J call TRBJ1-5; TRBD1 aligns across 7 bases. The CDR3 has 16 amino acids. CDR1 LNHDA and CDR2 SQIVND come from the germline V gene (reference sequence). The trim removed 4 bases at V and 0 bases at J, leaving 6 bases unmatched.

The gene calls are TRBV2 and TRBJ2-2, with TRBD2 matching over 12 bases. Germline V gene sequence: CDR1 SNHLY, CDR2 FYNNEI. Unmatched junction bases numbered 9, after V lost 2 bases and J lost 5 bases. The CDR3 has 18 residues. The CDR3 sequence is CASSETGRLAGETGELFF. For the CDR3, the DNA is TGTGCCAGCAGTGAAACGGGGAGACTAGCGGGGGAAACCGGGGAGCTGTTTTTT.